This T cell receptor (beta chain) was observed in a study of blood T cell repertoires in COVID-19. The method was immunoSEQ multiplex PCR; TCRdb's version includes in-frame clones alone and lacks a portion of them. The sample lists around 130,000 clones, 84% occurring once. The CDR3 loop spans 17 amino acids. The V end was cut by 2 bases, the J end by 2 bases, with 21 bases between. The V gene's germline CDR1 is GTSNPN and CDR2 SVGIG (reference sequence). Sequenced: peripheral blood. The J gene is TRBJ1-1, the V gene TRBV30; tentatively, D is TRBD1 (6 bases). The sequence derives from a woman aged 60-75 years with acute or convalescent COVID-19. CDR3 residues: CAWSPTVLTGHNTEAFF. CDR3 DNA sequence: TGTGCCTGGAGTCCAACCGTGTTGACAGGACATAACACTGAAGCTTTCTTT.